This T cell receptor beta chain was found in a study of T cell changes during pregnancy in multiple sclerosis. Measured with immunoSEQ multiplex PCR; TCRdb has only the in-frame clones, and not every one. The table lists about 35,000 clones, around 90% of them singletons. The CDR3 has 15 amino acids. Germline assignment: CDR1 SGHTA and CDR2 FQGTGA. The junction had 3 bases not matched to a gene; V was cut back by 4 bases and J by 0 bases. V and J are TRBV7-3 and TRBJ2-3; 8 bases match TRBD2. This TCR was recovered from a female donor with multiple sclerosis, enrolled in a pregnancy study. Specimen: CD8+ T cells from peripheral blood mononuclear cells, collected in the third trimester of pregnancy. Written as DNA, the CDR3 is TGTGCCAGCAGCTCAGTAGCGGGAAGCACAGATACGCAGTATTTT. It encodes CASSSVAGSTDTQYF.